This TCR beta chain was recovered during a study of spatial heterogeneity in lung cancer. Study information: Raw reads contained each unique TCR and UMI combination more than ten times on average.

Unique molecular identifiers, one per molecule, were present on every TCR cDNA molecule. TCRdb re-called the 5' RACE reads with MiXCR, one entry per CDR3 protein. Altogether 15,000 to 20,000 distinct CDR3 sequences are present, about 20% being singletons, with the ten largest covering roughly 13%. This CDR3 has 13 residues. Deletions cut 0 bases from V and 3 bases from J, with 6 bases between. CDR1 SGHNT and CDR2 YENEEA come from the germline V gene. Noted time point: sample taken at primary tumor resection. Unsorted whole RNA samples from tumor, nontumor lung or frozen PBMC were sequenced. This specimen was PBMCs, taken at surgery. The chain joins TRBV11-3 to TRBJ2-7; D is undetermined. The receptor's source is a male donor with early-stage non-small cell lung cancer. The CDR3 protein is CASSLEQYYEQYF. DNA of the CDR3: TGTGCCAGCAGCTTAGAACAGTACTACGAGCAGTACTTC.